This record covers a single T cell receptor beta chain. This sample is drawn from a study of cytomegalovirus exposure and HLA in healthy donors. Generated by immunoSEQ multiplex PCR, the TCRdb table keeps only in-frame clones and is missing some. This sample has tens of thousands of clones, with 95% to 97% found just once. This CDR3 comprises 11 residues. This clonotype was obtained from a young woman in good health and CMV-seropositive. This chain joins TRBV21-1 and TRBJ1-2; no check of the table's D call, TRBD1, against the DNA was made. TRBV21-1 is labeled a pseudogene. The material sequenced was PBMCs. The CDR3 region has the DNA TGTGCCAGCAGTGACAGCTATGGCTACACCTTC. The encoded protein is CASSDSYGYTF.